The 5 T cell receptor beta chains given below trace back to one sample, sequenced in a study of a mutant IDH1 vaccine in newly diagnosed glioma. These receptors lack a known antigen. The time point was: week 23, last vaccination. Doses of 300 ug of mutant IDH1 20-mer peptide were given with topical imiquimod. Clones were sequenced by immunoSEQ multiplex PCR, and TCRdb holds only the in-frame ones, with some missing. The data show some 70,000 clones, 75% to 90% seen once. Sample: PBMCs, taken from a glioma patient whose treatment included an IDH1 peptide vaccine. The receptors originated from a man in his late teens or twenties with glioma.

The V gene is TRBV4-3, the J gene TRBJ1-2, with 10 bases lining up with TRBD1. Germline V gene lookup returns CDR1 LGHNA and CDR2 YSLEER. This CDR3 is built from 13 residues. J gave up 8 bases and V 5 bases, and 5 bases lay outside the gene matches. CDR3 nucleotide sequence: TGCGCCAGCAGCGGGGACAGGGGAGGAGGCTACACCTTC. Its protein is CASSGDRGGGYTF.

The chain has TRBV27 and TRBJ2-1; 9 bases match TRBD1. This CDR3 spans 16 amino acids. The V gene end was trimmed by 6 bases and the J gene end by 4 bases; junction bases not matched to a gene: 10. Germline V gene lookup returns CDR1 MNHEY and CDR2 SMNVEV (reference sequence). The CDR3 reads CASSPLQGADYNEQFF. The CDR3 DNA reads as TGTGCCAGCAGCCCGCTACAGGGGGCGGATTACAATGAGCAGTTCTTC.

The chain links TRBV7-8 to TRBJ1-2; 9 bases agree with TRBD1. CDR3 size: 15 residues. V gave up 4 bases and J gave up 4 bases; unmatched junction bases: 7. Germline CDR1 SGHVS, CDR2 FQNEAQ. The CDR3 reads CASSSVRGQGYGYTF. The DNA for the CDR3 is TGTGCCAGCAGCTCAGTCCGGGGACAGGGCTATGGCTACACCTTC.

The V gene is TRBV11-2, the J gene TRBJ2-1; 7 nucleotides agree with TRBD2. The CDR3 sequence is 11 residues long. V lost 3 bases, J lost 12 bases, and 2 bases stayed unmatched. CDR1 and CDR2 from the germline V gene are SGHAT and FQNNGV. The CDR3 region has the DNA TGTGCCAGCAGCTTGGGGGAGGGGCAGTTCTTC. It is translated as CASSLGEGQFF.

The chain uses TRBV6-4 and TRBJ2-7; a possible D gene is TRBD1 (6 bases). The V and J ends lost 10 bases and 2 bases respectively, with 9 bases between them. Germline CDR1 is MRHNA and CDR2 is SNTAGT. The CDR3 totals 11 residues. The DNA for the CDR3 is TGTGCCACACAGGGAACCTACGAGCAGTACTTC. Its protein is CATQGTYEQYF.